Listed below are T cell receptor beta chains from one sample, sequenced in a study of human T cells and chemical hapten exposure. TCRdb analysed the RACE reads with MiXCR anew, one entry per CDR3 protein. The table includes approximately 260,000 distinct CDR3 sequences, 7.7% detected once. Source: whole blood, taken in connection with sensitization to the hapten diphenylcyclopropenone (DPC). Receptors originate from a man between 18 and 29 years old with alopecia areata. Some clones in this sample may be carry-over from other donors' samples. Each CDR3 is given with its conserved first and last residue. D genes are given only for firm matches. The size entry is marked missing in some rows and otherwise reads once, few, many or a size class.

D gene,clone size,J gene,V gene,CDR3 DNA,CDR3 protein
NA,few,TRBJ1-4,TRBV5-1,TGCGCCAGCAGGGTCCAGGCAACTAATGAAAAACTGTTTTTT,CASRVQATNEKLFF
NA,many,TRBJ1-5,TRBV7-2,TGTGCCAGCAGCTTAGCTGAGAATCAGCCCCAGCATTTT,CASSLAENQPQHF
NA,many,TRBJ1-5,TRBV7-2,TGTGCCAGCAGCTCACAGGTGGTGGATCAGCCCCAGCATTTT,CASSSQVVDQPQHF
TRBD1,few,TRBJ1-6,TRBV5-1,TGCGCCAGCAGCTTGAGCGTGGGACAGGGAAATTCACCCCTCCACTTT,CASSLSVGQGNSPLHF
NA,NA,TRBJ2-4,TRBV4-1,TGCGCCAGCAGCCAAGTATACCTAGCCAAAAACATTCAGTACTTC,CASSQVYLAKNIQYF
NA,few,TRBJ2-4,TRBV4-1,TGCGCCAGCAGCCAAGGGGGTGTGTACCTAGCCAAAAACATTCAGTACTTC,CASSQGGVYLAKNIQYF
NA,NA,TRBJ1-5,TRBV7-2,TGTGCCAGCAGCTTAGAACAGATTAGCAATCAGCCCCAGCATTTT,CASSLEQISNQPQHF
TRBD2,NA,TRBJ2-3,TRBV6-6,TGTGCCAGCACACCGGGACTAGATGATACGCAGTATTTT,CASTPGLDDTQYF
NA,NA,TRBJ1-1,TRBV29-1,TGCAGCGTACAAATGGGCAGGGTGAACACTGAAGCTTTCTTT,CSVQMGRVNTEAFF
TRBD2,NA,TRBJ2-3,TRBV13,TGTGCCAGCAGCGCTCTAGCGGGGGGTCTCACAGATACGCAGTATTTT,CASSALAGGLTDTQYF
NA,few,TRBJ1-1,TRBV13,TGTGCCAGCAGCTTTAATGAAGCCGAAGCTTTCTTT,CASSFNEAEAFF
NA,few,TRBJ1-1,TRBV5-6,TGTGCCAGCAGCTTGTTATCTGGGGGCGGCACTGAAGCTTTCTTT,CASSLLSGGGTEAFF
NA,NA,TRBJ2-6,TRBV5-4,TGTGCCAGCAGCTTGGAGGCCCTTCTTGGGGCCAACGTCCTGACTTTC,CASSLEALLGANVLTF
NA,few,TRBJ1-5,TRBV3-1,TGTGCCAGCAGCCAAGGCAACACAGGCAATCAGCCCCAGCATTTT,CASSQGNTGNQPQHF
NA,many,TRBJ2-1,TRBV18,TGTGCCAGCTCACCACCTCTCAATGAGCAGTTCTTC,CASSPPLNEQFF
NA,few,TRBJ1-6,TRBV7-9,TGTGCCAGCAGCTCACGGGACGGATATTCACCCCTCCACTTT,CASSSRDGYSPLHF
TRBD1,few,TRBJ1-5,TRBV7-2,TGTGCCAGCAGCGGGACAGGGAGCAATCAGCCCCAGCATTTT,CASSGTGSNQPQHF
TRBD1,few,TRBJ2-7,TRBV6-2/TRBV6-3,TGTGCCAGCAGTCTGGGAAGGGACAGAAGCCCCTACGAGCAGTACTTC,CASSLGRDRSPYEQYF
TRBD2,many,TRBJ2-7,TRBV3-1,TGTGCCAGCAGCCCAAATCTCGCTAGCGGCGGTGAGCAGTACTTC,CASSPNLASGGEQYF
TRBD2,many,TRBJ2-3,TRBV10-3,TGTGCCATCAGTAAATCCGGGACTACCTCAGATACGCAGTATTTT,CAISKSGTTSDTQYF
TRBD2,few,TRBJ2-5,TRBV6-2/TRBV6-3,TGTGCCAGCAGTTTGCGGGGGGGCCTCGTCGAGACCCAGTACTTC,CASSLRGGLVETQYF
NA,NA,TRBJ2-7,TRBV4-3,TGCGCCAGCAGCCAAAGCGGCACCTACGAGCAGTACTTC,CASSQSGTYEQYF
NA,NA,TRBJ1-4,TRBV6-6,TGTGCCAGCAGTTACGGCGGGGGCATAAGGGAAAAACTGTTTTTT,CASSYGGGIREKLFF
TRBD2,few,TRBJ2-2,TRBV6-2/TRBV6-3,TGTGCCAGCAGTTACTTCGGGAGGGTCGGGGAGCTGTTTTTT,CASSYFGRVGELFF
TRBD1,many,TRBJ2-4,TRBV20-1,TGCAGTGCAGGGACAGGGCAAGCCAAAAACATTCAGTACTTC,CSAGTGQAKNIQYF
NA,NA,TRBJ1-6,TRBV7-9,TGTGCCAGCAGCTCCCCTGCGGGGCCAAATTCACCCCTCCACTTT,CASSSPAGPNSPLHF
TRBD1,few,TRBJ1-2,TRBV3-1,TGTGCCAGCAGCCAAATGGGCCCTTCCGGACAGGTCTTC,CASSQMGPSGQVF
NA,NA,TRBJ2-1,TRBV15,TGTGCCACCAGCAGACCGTTTCTCAGCTCCTACAATGAGCAGTTCTTC,CATSRPFLSSYNEQFF
NA,NA,TRBJ2-2,TRBV5-6,TGTGCCAGCAGCTGGGCCGGGACACCGAACACCGGGGAGCTGTTTTTT,CASSWAGTPNTGELFF
TRBD1,few,TRBJ1-2,TRBV29-1,TGCAGCGCTGACAGGGGGCTTAGGTATGGCTACACCTTC,CSADRGLRYGYTF
TRBD2,few,TRBJ2-1,TRBV5-6,TGTGCCAGCAGCTGGAAGCGGGGGGTCTCCTACAATGAGCAGTTCTTC,CASSWKRGVSYNEQFF
NA,many,TRBJ1-3,TRBV2,TGTGCCAGCAGGGATCTGAGGGAGACTGGAAACACCATATATTTT,CASRDLRETGNTIYF
NA,many,TRBJ2-3,TRBV7-9,TGTGCCAGCCAAACTGGGACAGATACGCAGTATTTT,CASQTGTDTQYF
TRBD1,many,TRBJ1-3,TRBV3-1,TGTGCCAGCAGCCGGACAGGCATCTCTGGAAACACCATATATTTT,CASSRTGISGNTIYF
TRBD1,many,TRBJ2-1,TRBV12-3/TRBV12-4,TGTGCCAGCAACAGGGGAGTGGAGTGGGATGAGCAGTTCTTC,CASNRGVEWDEQFF
NA,many,TRBJ1-2,TRBV6-6,TGTGCCAGCAGTTACTCGCAGGACGGTGGCTACACCTTC,CASSYSQDGGYTF
TRBD1,few,TRBJ2-7,TRBV20-1,TGCAGTGCTAGATCTGGGACAGGGGCCTACGAGCAGTACTTC,CSARSGTGAYEQYF
TRBD1,few,TRBJ1-1,TRBV20-1,TGCAGTGCTCCAGGGGGGTGGACTGAAGCTTTCTTT,CSAPGGWTEAFF
NA,NA,TRBJ1-2,TRBV7-8,TGTGCCAGCAGGGTGATGGGACAAGAGAGATATGGCTACACCTTC,CASRVMGQERYGYTF
NA,NA,TRBJ2-1,TRBV25-1,TGTGCCAGCACCCCTTGGGGCGGTGAGCAGTTCTTC,CASTPWGGEQFF